A single sample gave rise to the 12 T cell receptor beta chains below, sequenced in a study of post-analysis software for immune sequencing data. Study conclusions and caveats: In patients, TRBV5-6, TRBV5-1 and TRBV20-1 belonged to four or five TRBV segments found more frequently than in controls.

Antigens for these TCRs are unknown. Included in the TCR beta cDNA libraries were unique molecular identifiers. TCRdb re-derived calls from the PCR reads in MiXCR, one entry per CDR3 protein. The sample lists roughly 730,000 distinct CDR3 sequences, roughly 30% seen once, with around 0.56% in the top ten. Sequenced sample: blood. Receptors originate from a girl under 18 with multiple sclerosis.

V and J are TRBV9 and TRBJ2-3; D gene uncertain. Trimming left V 1 base short and J 5 bases short, with 5 bases between. The CDR3 is 12 amino acids. The germline V gene encodes CDR1 SGDLS and CDR2 YYNGEE. This CDR3 reads CASSVLGDTQYF. In nucleotides, the CDR3 is TGTGCCAGCAGCGTACTAGGAGATACGCAGTATTTT.

The gene calls are TRBV28 and TRBJ1-1; a possible D gene is TRBD1 (5 bases). The ends were cut back, 3 bases at V and 1 base at J, with 15 bases in the middle. The CDR3 loop spans 16 amino acids. CDR1 and CDR2 from the germline V gene are MDHEN and SYDVKM. In DNA, the CDR3 is TGTGCCAGCAGTTTCACCCGACAGCCACCGAACACTGAAGCTTTCTTT. Translating gives CASSFTRQPPNTEAFF.

This clonotype was seen a few times. This chain uses TRBV10-3 with TRBJ2-7; tentative D call: TRBD1 (5 bases). Germline CDR1 is ENHRY and CDR2 is SYGVKD. The CDR3 has 14 residues. V was clipped by 6 bases and J by 5 bases, with 17 bases between them. The chain's CDR3 is CAISASTASHEQYF. The CDR3 region has the DNA TGTGCCATCAGCGCTTCGACAGCTTCCCACGAGCAGTACTTC.

Concerning this clonotype: One end of the junction does not line up with germline, which may come from a read error. The genes are TRBV5-6 and TRBJ2-1, with 9 bases aligning to TRBD1. The CDR3 runs 15 residues. Germline V gene lookup returns CDR1 SGHDT and CDR2 YYEEEE. CDR3 sequence (DNA): TGTGCCAGCAGCTACGGGACAGGGACGCGCAATGATCAGTTCTTC. This sequence encodes CASSYGTGTRNDQFF.

The sample holds many counts of this clonotype. This rearrangement joins TRBV10-2 to TRBJ2-6, with D tentatively TRBD1 (5 bases). The CDR3 sequence is 15 residues long. Germline V gene data show CDR1 as WSHSY and CDR2 as SAAADI. V was trimmed by 6 bases and J by 0 bases, leaving 9 bases between them. The chain's CDR3 is CASSDSLSGANVLTF. CDR3 coding DNA: TGCGCCAGCAGCGACAGCCTCTCTGGGGCCAACGTCCTGACTTTC.

This clonotype turned up a few times. J is TRBJ2-3 and V is TRBV20-1, with 12 bases matching TRBD2. V shed 3 bases, J shed 4 bases, and the junction held 5 bases outside the gene matches. The CDR3 is 15 residues long. Germline V gives CDR1 DFQATT, CDR2 SNEGSKA (reference sequence). The DNA of the CDR3 is TGCAGTGCTAGGCGACTAGCGGGAGTTCCAGATACGCAGTATTTT. Its protein is CSARRLAGVPDTQYF.

The chain links TRBV15 to TRBJ2-4; perhaps TRBD1 as D (6 bases). The DNA end lines up better with TRBJ2-5; the J call may be wrong. Germline V lookup: CDR1 LNHNV, CDR2 YYDKDF (reference sequence). The CDR3 sequence is 15 residues long. The CDR3 coding sequence is TGTGCCACCAGCAGAGATTGGGGGCTACAAGAGACCCAGTACTTC. Protein product: CATSRDWGLQETQYF.

The chain carries TRBV6-4 and TRBJ2-3, with 7 nucleotides matching TRBD1. This CDR3 region has 18 residues. The germline gives CDR1 MRHNA, CDR2 SNTAGT. V lost 5 bases to trimming and J lost 3 bases; unmatched junction nucleotides: 17. The CDR3 DNA reads as TGTGCCAGCAGTTACAGGGGACCGCCCCTGGTATGGACAGATACGCAGTATTTT. Protein sequence: CASSYRGPPLVWTDTQYF.

At least ten counts were recorded for this clonotype. The V and J genes are TRBV5-1 and TRBJ1-2, with 10 bases matching TRBD1. Trimming at V came to 4 bases and at J to 2 bases, leaving 11 bases not matched to a gene. Germline V gene sequence: CDR1 SGHRS, CDR2 YFSETQ. The CDR3 spans 17 residues. The CDR3 bases are TGCGCCAGCAGCCCCCGGGACAGGGGTTCTAGAAACTATGGCTACACCTTC. Protein: CASSPRDRGSRNYGYTF.

A few counts support this clonotype. The chain carries TRBV29-1 and TRBJ2-5; 11 nucleotides line up with TRBD2. This CDR3 has 16 residues. In germline, CDR1 is SQVTM, CDR2 ANQGSEA. V trimming: 6 bases; J trimming: 11 bases; junction bases outside the gene matches: 20. The CDR3, as DNA: TGCAGCGTCAAACTGGCTAGCGGGAGGTACTACAATGAGCAGTACTTC. Translating gives CSVKLASGRYYNEQYF.

There are a few counts of this clonotype. The chain carries TRBV6-5 and TRBJ2-3; 10 bases are a match to TRBD2. Germline V gene lookup returns CDR1 MNHEY and CDR2 SVGAGI. The V gene end was trimmed by 6 bases and the J gene end by 2 bases; junction bases not matched to a gene: 8. The CDR3 extends over 16 amino acids. The CDR3 here is CASSLRTSGTTDTQYF. CDR3 DNA: TGTGCCAGCAGCTTAAGGACTAGCGGAACCACAGATACGCAGTATTTT.

The rearrangement uses TRBV4-3 and TRBJ2-7; TRBD2 matches at 8 bases. With V trimmed by 5 bases and J by 2 bases, 5 bases remained unmatched. Per germline, CDR1 LGHNA and CDR2 YSLEER. This CDR3 region has 14 residues. This chain's CDR3 is CASSFTSGTYEQYF. CDR3 in DNA: TGCGCCAGCAGCTTCACTAGCGGTACCTACGAGCAGTACTTC.